This T cell receptor (beta chain) comes out of a study of regulatory T cells in long-lasting Graves disease. Study-level background: Under 3 months of antithyroid drugs had been taken by newly diagnosed Graves' patients. Whole-study results and caveats: Accuracy was possibly reduced by small sample size. Compared with new cases, persistent Graves' patients showed reduced TCR diversity.

The CDR3 has 14 residues. Germline CDR1 SNHLY, CDR2 FYNNEI. Between the trimmed V and J ends, which lost 7 bases and 2 bases, there was a span of 15 bases. This clonotype was detected a few times. The antigen is unknown. Arm-PCR of CDR3 regions and iRepertoire HTBI primers were used to build TCR beta libraries. TCRdb used MiXCR to reprocess the multiplex PCR reads, holding one entry per CDR3 protein. The table has about 610,000 distinct CDR3 sequences, roughly 16% seen once; the top ten hold 9.5% to 15%. Stated time point: newly diagnosed GD, antithyroid drugs for less than 3 months. The authors made the TCR library using RNA they extracted from PBMCs. In addition, the sample was reused for a study of T cells in Graves' hyperthyroidism and ophthalmopathy.

This chain uses TRBV2 with TRBJ2-7, with no clear D. The TCR was taken from a man younger than 35 with Graves disease. The specimen was peripheral blood mononuclear cells (PBMCs), collected at new diagnosis, from a patient treated with antithyroid drugs. The CDR3 sequence is CASKKESNPYEQYF. CDR3 bases: TGTGCCAGCAAGAAGGAATCAAACCCCTACGAGCAGTACTTC.